One sample yielded the 8 T cell receptor beta chains listed below, sequenced in a study of blood T cell repertoires in COVID-19. The method was immunoSEQ multiplex PCR; TCRdb's version includes in-frame clones alone and lacks a portion of them. The profile shows roughly 68,000 clones, approximately 88% of them singletons. Sequences were obtained from peripheral blood. These receptors came from a woman in her 70s with acute or convalescent COVID-19.

The chain joins TRBV6-5 to TRBJ2-3, with D perhaps matching TRBD1 (6 bases). Trimming cost V 5 bases and J 1 base, with 10 bases left between them. CDR1 MNHEY and CDR2 SVGAGI come from the germline V gene. CDR3 size: 14 residues. CDR3 DNA: TGTGCCAGCAGTCAGGACAGCGGCACAGATACGCAGTATTTT. It specifies CASSQDSGTDTQYF.

The rearrangement joins TRBV2 to TRBJ1-4; no definite D call. V was trimmed by 2 bases and J by 5 bases, leaving 12 bases between them. The CDR3 has 15 amino acids. CDR1 and CDR2 from the germline V gene are SNHLY and FYNNEI. The CDR3 DNA sequence: TGTGCCAGCAGTGAACTCGGAGGCCGAAATGAAAAACTGTTTTTT. Amino acid sequence: CASSELGGRNEKLFF.

V is TRBV12-5 and J is TRBJ1-2; D unclear. The germline V and J ends were trimmed by 0 bases and 8 bases, with 19 bases remaining between them. The germline CDR1 and CDR2 sequences are LGHNT and FRNRAP. This CDR3 contains 16 residues. In nucleotides, the CDR3 is TGTGCTAGTGGTTTGGTACGAGTGGCCCGAACGGGAGGCTACACCTTC. It codes for CASGLVRVARTGGYTF. Supplemented by reference TRBV12-5 and TRBJ1-2, the full variable domain reads DARVTQTPRHKVTEMGQEVTMRCQPILGHNTVFWYRQTMMQGLELLAYFRNRAPLDDSGMPKDRFSAEMPDATLATLKIQPSEPRDSAVYFCASGLVRVARTGGYTFGSGTRLTVV.

In nucleotides, the CDR3 is TGTGCCAGCAGTCCCCCTAGGAGGGCGAACACTGAAGCTTTCTTT. The encoded protein is CASSPPRRANTEAFF. The chain links TRBV28 to TRBJ1-1; D unclear. Germline CDR1 reads MDHEN; CDR2 reads SYDVKM. Deletions cut 5 bases from V and 1 base from J, with 14 bases between. This CDR3 has 15 amino acids.

This clone showed up just a few times. The V and J genes are TRBV6-5 and TRBJ1-6; possible D gene TRBD1, 6 bases. V lost 0 bases and J lost 7, with 13 bases in between. There are 16 residues in the CDR3. Germline CDR1 MNHEY, CDR2 SVGAGI. The CDR3 nucleotides read TGTGCCAGCAGTTACTCCCGAACAGGGTGGAATTCACCCCTCCACTTT. Translation: CASSYSRTGWNSPLHF.

The V and J genes are TRBV24-1 and TRBJ2-3; 13 bases map to TRBD2. The germline CDR1 and CDR2 sequences are KGHDR and SFDVKD. The CDR3 is 18 amino acids. V lost 3 bases, J lost 6 bases, and 11 bases stayed unmatched. CDR3 sequence reads: CATSDPGLAGLGGDTQYF. In nucleotides, the CDR3 is TGTGCCACCAGTGATCCGGGACTAGCGGGGCTAGGTGGTGATACGCAGTATTTT.

The chain couples TRBV25-1 to TRBJ1-1, with D possibly matching TRBD1 (5 bases). CDR3 length: 12 amino acids. Trimming removed 7 bases at V and 9 bases at J, with 15 bases between. CDR1 MGHDK and CDR2 SYGVNS come from the germline V gene. CDR3 coding DNA: TGTGCCAGCACCGGGGGGGGGAGCCAAGCTTTCTTT. Encoded protein: CASTGGGSQAFF.

The V and J genes are TRBV3-1 (or the pseudogene TRBV3-2) and TRBJ2-2, with TRBD1 as a possible D gene (5 bases). The germline V and J ends were trimmed by 3 bases and 2 bases, with 10 bases remaining between them. The CDR3 is 15 residues long. Germline CDR1 and CDR2: LGHDT and YNNKEL (reference sequence). DNA of the CDR3: TGTGCCAGCAGCCAGATCAGGGATAACACCGGGGAGCTGTTTTTT. Amino acids: CASSQIRDNTGELFF.